This is a list of T cell receptor beta chains from one sample in a study of T cell responses to AZD1222 COVID-19 vaccine. The protocol was immunoSEQ multiplex PCR, while the TCRdb copy is restricted to in-frame clones and leaves out a portion. The table has 70,000 to 90,000 clones, around 87% seen once. The sequencing here drew on peripheral blood, taken 28 days after the second AZD1222 dose. The source is an adult who received the AZD1222 COVID-19 vaccine. Each CDR3 is given with its conserved first and last residue. A D gene is named only where the DNA matches it firmly. Rows may omit the clone size; those that give it use once, few, many or a size class.

clone size: .
V gene: TRBV12-3/TRBV12-4
D gene: .
J gene: TRBJ2-3
CDR3 protein: CASQLWATDTQYF
CDR3 DNA: TGTGCCAGCCAACTTTGGGCCACAGATACGCAGTATTTT

clone size: .
V gene: TRBV29-1
D gene: TRBD1
J gene: TRBJ2-5
CDR3 protein: CSLRQGAQETQYF
CDR3 DNA: TGCAGCCTAAGACAGGGGGCGCAAGAGACCCAGTACTTC

clone size: .
V gene: TRBV29-1
D gene: .
J gene: TRBJ1-2
CDR3 protein: CSVEDETGYRYTF
CDR3 DNA: TGCAGCGTTGAAGATGAGACGGGGTATCGCTACACCTTC

clone size: .
V gene: TRBV6-4
D gene: .
J gene: TRBJ1-2
CDR3 protein: CASSDSGTSGRYTF
CDR3 DNA: TGTGCCAGCAGTGACTCGGGGACCTCGGGTCGCTACACCTTC

clone size: once
V gene: TRBV5-4
D gene: .
J gene: TRBJ2-2
CDR3 protein: CASSSIQGTGELFF
CDR3 DNA: TGTGCCAGCAGTTCGATACAGGGAACCGGGGAGCTGTTTTTT

clone size: .
V gene: TRBV27
D gene: .
J gene: TRBJ2-7
CDR3 protein: CASSSGTIYEQYF
CDR3 DNA: TGTGCCAGCAGTTCCGGTACCATCTACGAGCAGTACTTC

clone size: once
V gene: TRBV5-4
D gene: TRBD1
J gene: TRBJ2-6
CDR3 protein: CASSSGGMGSGANVLTF
CDR3 DNA: TGTGCCAGCAGCTCAGGGGGAATGGGCTCTGGGGCCAACGTCCTGACTTTC

clone size: .
V gene: TRBV10-3
D gene: .
J gene: TRBJ1-2
CDR3 protein: CAISEESGYTF
CDR3 DNA: TGTGCCATCAGTGAAGAGAGTGGCTACACCTTC

clone size: .
V gene: TRBV4-3
D gene: .
J gene: TRBJ1-2
CDR3 protein: CASSQGGASNYGYTF
CDR3 DNA: TGCGCCAGCAGCCAAGGTGGGGCTAGTAACTATGGCTACACCTTC

clone size: .
V gene: TRBV27
D gene: TRBD2
J gene: TRBJ2-2
CDR3 protein: CASSFGGTGELFF
CDR3 DNA: TGTGCCAGCAGTTTCGGGGGGACCGGGGAGCTGTTTTTT

clone size: .
V gene: TRBV7-9
D gene: .
J gene: TRBJ2-1
CDR3 protein: CASSSRYEQFF
CDR3 DNA: TGTGCCAGCAGCTCACGGTATGAGCAGTTCTTC

clone size: .
V gene: TRBV20-1
D gene: .
J gene: TRBJ1-2
CDR3 protein: CSASTVYYGYTF
CDR3 DNA: TGCAGTGCTAGTACCGTCTACTATGGCTACACCTTC

clone size: .
V gene: TRBV2
D gene: .
J gene: TRBJ2-1
CDR3 protein: CASLPGEYNEQFF
CDR3 DNA: TGTGCGAGCCTGCCAGGGGAATACAATGAGCAGTTCTTC

clone size: .
V gene: TRBV6-6
D gene: TRBD1
J gene: TRBJ2-7
CDR3 protein: CASSSSQGAHEQYF
CDR3 DNA: TGTGCCAGCAGCTCGAGCCAGGGGGCCCACGAGCAGTACTTC

clone size: .
V gene: TRBV19
D gene: .
J gene: TRBJ1-2
CDR3 protein: CASNPDGELGYTF
CDR3 DNA: TGTGCCAGTAACCCGGACGGCGAACTTGGCTACACCTTC

clone size: .
V gene: TRBV5-4
D gene: .
J gene: TRBJ1-2
CDR3 protein: CASSLGGGYGYTF
CDR3 DNA: TGTGCCAGCAGCTTAGGAGGGGGCTATGGCTACACCTTC

clone size: .
V gene: TRBV28
D gene: TRBD1
J gene: TRBJ2-2
CDR3 protein: CASRPGQGNTGELFF
CDR3 DNA: TGTGCCAGCAGGCCGGGACAGGGGAACACCGGGGAGCTGTTTTTT

clone size: .
V gene: TRBV6-5
D gene: .
J gene: TRBJ2-3
CDR3 protein: CASSNSRTSTDTQYF
CDR3 DNA: TGTGCCAGCAGCAACTCTAGAACTAGCACAGATACGCAGTATTTT

clone size: .
V gene: TRBV12-5
D gene: .
J gene: TRBJ2-3
CDR3 protein: CASGRTAGGSTDTQYF
CDR3 DNA: TGTGCTAGTGGCCGGACCGCCGGGGGTAGCACAGATACGCAGTATTTT

clone size: .
V gene: TRBV10-1
D gene: TRBD2
J gene: TRBJ2-3
CDR3 protein: CASSESKVAGSDTQYF
CDR3 DNA: TGCGCCAGCAGTGAGTCGAAGGTAGCGGGGTCAGATACGCAGTATTTT

clone size: .
V gene: TRBV19
D gene: .
J gene: TRBJ1-1
CDR3 protein: CASSSQTGNTEAFF
CDR3 DNA: TGTGCCAGTAGTTCCCAGACCGGGAACACTGAAGCTTTCTTT

clone size: .
V gene: TRBV6-5
D gene: TRBD1
J gene: TRBJ1-2
CDR3 protein: CASQRTGVTYTF
CDR3 DNA: TGTGCCAGCCAACGGACAGGGGTAACCTACACCTTC

clone size: .
V gene: TRBV9
D gene: TRBD2
J gene: TRBJ2-2
CDR3 protein: CASSVAGGTGELFF
CDR3 DNA: TGTGCCAGCAGCGTAGCGGGGGGGACCGGGGAGCTGTTTTTT

clone size: .
V gene: TRBV4-2
D gene: TRBD2
J gene: TRBJ2-7
CDR3 protein: CASSQSSGGASYEQYF
CDR3 DNA: TGTGCCAGCAGCCAATCTAGCGGGGGGGCCTCCTACGAGCAGTACTTC

clone size: once
V gene: TRBV25-1
D gene: .
J gene: TRBJ1-1
CDR3 protein: CASTDPFRANTEAFF
CDR3 DNA: TGTGCCAGCACCGACCCCTTCAGGGCGAACACTGAAGCTTTCTTT

clone size: .
V gene: TRBV7-9
D gene: .
J gene: TRBJ1-1
CDR3 protein: CASSSLPQYTEAFF
CDR3 DNA: TGTGCCAGCAGTTCACTTCCTCAATACACTGAAGCTTTCTTT

clone size: .
V gene: TRBV19
D gene: TRBD1
J gene: TRBJ1-5
CDR3 protein: CASGTGASKISNQPQHF
CDR3 DNA: TGTGCCAGTGGGACAGGGGCCTCTAAAATAAGCAATCAGCCCCAGCATTTT

clone size: .
V gene: TRBV30
D gene: .
J gene: TRBJ1-5
CDR3 protein: CAWSGSNQPQHF
CDR3 DNA: TGTGCCTGGAGTGGCAGTAATCAGCCCCAGCATTTT

clone size: .
V gene: TRBV10-3
D gene: .
J gene: TRBJ2-1
CDR3 protein: CAITARASNEQFF
CDR3 DNA: TGTGCCATCACCGCCAGGGCCTCAAATGAGCAGTTCTTC

clone size: .
V gene: TRBV6-5
D gene: .
J gene: TRBJ1-1
CDR3 protein: CASRLQIGANTEAFF
CDR3 DNA: TGTGCCAGCAGGCTACAGATAGGAGCGAACACTGAAGCTTTCTTT

clone size: .
V gene: TRBV5-5
D gene: .
J gene: TRBJ1-4
CDR3 protein: CASSLARGAATNEKLFF
CDR3 DNA: TGTGCCAGCAGCTTGGCCCGAGGGGCTGCAACTAATGAAAAACTGTTTTTT

clone size: .
V gene: TRBV30
D gene: .
J gene: TRBJ1-2
CDR3 protein: CAWSGQISYGYTF
CDR3 DNA: TGTGCCTGGAGTGGACAGATCAGCTATGGCTACACCTTC

clone size: .
V gene: TRBV4-2
D gene: .
J gene: TRBJ1-2
CDR3 protein: CASSQDMRGDYGYTF
CDR3 DNA: TGTGCCAGCAGCCAAGATATGAGGGGCGACTATGGCTACACCTTC

clone size: .
V gene: TRBV11-2
D gene: TRBD1
J gene: TRBJ1-2
CDR3 protein: CASSLRGAGTGGYTF
CDR3 DNA: TGTGCCAGCAGCTTAAGGGGGGCGGGGACAGGTGGCTACACCTTC

clone size: .
V gene: TRBV7-2
D gene: .
J gene: TRBJ1-1
CDR3 protein: CASSSTPTITEAFF
CDR3 DNA: TGTGCCAGCAGCTCGACACCGACCATCACTGAAGCTTTCTTT

clone size: .
V gene: TRBV13
D gene: .
J gene: TRBJ2-7
CDR3 protein: CASSLWDLGESGEQYF
CDR3 DNA: TGTGCCAGCAGCTTGTGGGACCTCGGAGAATCTGGCGAGCAGTACTTC

clone size: .
V gene: TRBV2
D gene: TRBD2
J gene: TRBJ2-3
CDR3 protein: CASLQAGGDTDTQYF
CDR3 DNA: TGTGCCAGCCTTCAAGCGGGGGGGGACACAGATACGCAGTATTTT

clone size: .
V gene: TRBV5-1
D gene: TRBD1
J gene: TRBJ2-2
CDR3 protein: CASSRGQGRTGELFF
CDR3 DNA: TGCGCCAGCAGCCGGGGACAGGGTCGCACCGGGGAGCTGTTTTTT

clone size: once
V gene: TRBV27
D gene: .
J gene: TRBJ1-1
CDR3 protein: CASRGTANTEAFF
CDR3 DNA: TGTGCCAGCAGAGGTACGGCGAACACTGAAGCTTTCTTT